The T cell receptor (beta chain) described here comes from a study of cytomegalovirus exposure and HLA in healthy donors. Study conclusions and caveats: It was only CMV serostatus that was available as immune exposure information.

Remarks on this clone: Its antigen is not identified.

J lost 4 bases, V lost 0 bases, and 4 bases had no gene match. The CDR3 length is 15 residues. The germline V gene has CDR1 SGHRS and CDR2 YFSETQ. Vbeta (60) and Jbeta (13) primers were used in the PCR. Produced via immunoSEQ multiplex PCR; TCRdb's table is partial and in-frame only. Of over 150,000 clones in the sample, roughly 71% were seen once. This TCR was sampled from a woman aged 50 to 60 in good health and CMV-seropositive. The sequenced sample consisted of PBMCs. V usage is TRBV5-1 and J usage is TRBJ2-7; 10 nucleotides match TRBD1. DNA for the CDR3: TGCGCCAGCAGCTTGGTGAGACAGGGGGCTTACGAGCAGTACTTC. Encoded protein: CASSLVRQGAYEQYF.